This T cell receptor (beta chain) was retrieved from a study of identical twins. Everyone who gave samples was a healthy Caucasian. TCRdb analysed the 5' RACE reads with MiXCR anew, one entry per CDR3 protein. Here the sample spans fewer than 800,000 distinct CDR3 sequences, about 7.6% being singletons. The length of the CDR3 is 13 residues. The V and J ends lost 3 bases and 2 bases respectively, with 8 bases between them. Separately, the same data were catalogued under a study of yellow fever vaccine responses in identical twins.

The chain employs TRBV12-3 or TRBV12-4 and TRBJ2-7; D remains unclear. The sample consisted of PBMCs. The sequence was collected from a woman aged 18-29 years in good health. CDR3 loop: CASSLEPAYEQYF. Written as DNA, the CDR3 is TGTGCCAGCAGTTTGGAACCGGCCTACGAGCAGTACTTC.